The 2 T cell receptor beta chains below were found in one sample sequenced in a study of shared clonotypes between healthy human individuals. The repertoire was sequenced with immunoSEQ multiplex PCR; TCRdb's copy has only in-frame clones and lacks some. The repertoire has around 510,000 clones, about 96% of them found once; the top ten carry approximately 0.06%. Sequenced: naive CD4+ T cells sorted from blood. Subset noted: CD45RA+ positively selected. These receptors came from a woman in her 30s in good health.

This rearrangement joins TRBV11-2 to TRBJ1-4; 8 bases align to TRBD1. V was pared by 5 bases and J by 4 bases, with 6 bases of the junction left unmatched. The germline CDR1 and CDR2 sequences are SGHAT and FQNNGV. The length of the CDR3 is 15 residues. In DNA form, the CDR3 reads TGTGCCAGCAGCCCCGGACAGGGCGATAATGAAAAACTGTTTTTT. This gives the protein CASSPGQGDNEKLFF.

This clone was found once. The J gene is TRBJ2-3, the V gene TRBV7-9, with 8 bases that match TRBD1. The germline gives CDR1 SEHNR, CDR2 FQNEAQ (reference sequence). CDR3 length equals 13 residues. Germline trimming cut 6 bases from V and 1 base from J; bases unmatched to any gene: 0. CDR3 DNA: TGTGCCAGCAGACAGGGGGGCACAGATACGCAGTATTTT. Amino acids: CASRQGGTDTQYF. The full variable domain, rest sourced from reference TRBV7-9 and TRBJ2-3, is DTGVSQNPRHKITKRGQNVTFRCDPISEHNRLYWYRQTLGQGPEFLTYFQNEAQLEKSRLLSDRFSAERPKGSFSTLEIQRTEQGDSAMYLCASRQGGTDTQYFGPGTRLTVL.